The sequence of this T cell receptor beta chain was determined in a study of chemoradiotherapy in HPV16-positive cancers (dated by TCRdb to 2022 to 2024). General notes on the study: Functional T-cell assays on cells from a couple of HPV16-positive patients defined candidate HPV-specific T-cell clones and common TCR motifs. The study asked whether T-cell immunity against the HPV oncoproteins E6 and E7 changes during chemoradiotherapy and whether it affects survival. TCR repertoires from 86 patients with HPV-related cancers were then used to track the candidate HPV-specific TCRs and motifs.

Repertoires were sampled repeatedly over the course of chemoradiotherapy, so clonal expansion could be followed in the tumor microenvironment. V gives up 5 bases and J gives up 0 bases, and the segment between their germline ends measures 15 bases. From the cysteine through the phenylalanine, the CDR3 covers 15 amino acids. Only the CDR3 part of the read is kept: 45 bases, read in frame from the first base. CDR1 and CDR2 (SGHTS, YDEGEE) derive from the germline V gene. For this clone: Its cognate antigen has yet to be identified. No per-base quality is available; no much larger clone lies one base away.

Library creation used the immunoSEQ multiplex PCR assay. TCRdb limited this immuneACCESS table to in-frame rearrangements with V and J called. A share of clones is missing; checked studies link under half to unresolved V genes, and the rest is unexplained. The sample table lists under 15,000 clones, roughly 80% of them with a count of one. Approximately 1.4% of the sample belongs to the ten largest clones. Paper-wide results and their limitations: In HPV16-positive patients, expansion of HPV-responsive T cells during chemoradiotherapy was associated with improved recurrence-free survival. Expansion of candidate HPV-specific clones and E7-related TCR motifs was observed in the tumor microenvironment during treatment, whereas no such expansion was observed for non-HPV-specific T cells. The survival association was reported for HPV16-positive patients, and the functional definition of HPV-specific T cells was derived from only a couple of HPV16-positive patients.

Rearrangement joined TRBV5-8 to TRBJ2-7; the D element might be TRBD1 or TRBD2, as each aligns at 5 bases. The source is a human donor with HPV-associated anogenital cancer. Collection took place from a patient who underwent chemoradiotherapy. The encoded CDR3 is CASRKPGTASYEQYF. The DNA is as follows: TGTGCCAGCAGAAAGCCCGGGACGGCCTCCTACGAGCAGTACTTC.